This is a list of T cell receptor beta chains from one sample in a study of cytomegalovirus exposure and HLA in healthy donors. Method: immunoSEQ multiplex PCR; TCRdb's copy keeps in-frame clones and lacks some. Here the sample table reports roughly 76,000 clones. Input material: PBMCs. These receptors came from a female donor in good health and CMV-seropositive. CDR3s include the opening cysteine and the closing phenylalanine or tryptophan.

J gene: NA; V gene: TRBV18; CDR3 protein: CASSPGVIAGLSSYEQYF
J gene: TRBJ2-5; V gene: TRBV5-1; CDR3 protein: CASSWTGQIQETQYF
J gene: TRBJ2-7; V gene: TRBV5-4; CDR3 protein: CATGHWSSYEQYF
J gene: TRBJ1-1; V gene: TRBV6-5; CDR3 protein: CASSYSPGAGTEAFF
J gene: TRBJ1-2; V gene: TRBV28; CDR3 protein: CASSYSGYTF
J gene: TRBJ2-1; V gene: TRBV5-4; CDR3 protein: CASSRSWLAGGREQFF
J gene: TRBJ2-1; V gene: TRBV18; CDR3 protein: CASSPVWGEPHNEQFF
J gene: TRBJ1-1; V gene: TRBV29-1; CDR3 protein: CSAAVQGWAFF
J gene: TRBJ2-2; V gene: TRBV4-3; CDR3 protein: CASSQDRGTGELFF
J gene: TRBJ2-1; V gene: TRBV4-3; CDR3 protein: CASSQEWNHWGQVGYYNEQFF
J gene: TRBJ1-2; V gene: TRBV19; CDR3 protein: CASRPRSDLYGYTF
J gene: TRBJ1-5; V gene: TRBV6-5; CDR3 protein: CASRAGTPGGPQHF
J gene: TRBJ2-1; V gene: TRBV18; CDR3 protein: CASSPPGQGANGEQFF
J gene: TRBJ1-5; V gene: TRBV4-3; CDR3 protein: CASSREVDQPQHF
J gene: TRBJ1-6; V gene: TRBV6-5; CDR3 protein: CASSTESYNSPLHF
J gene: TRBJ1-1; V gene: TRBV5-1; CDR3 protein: CASRLGQGNTEAFF
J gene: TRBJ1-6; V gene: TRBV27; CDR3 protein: CASSKSGGSDRAFGSPLHF
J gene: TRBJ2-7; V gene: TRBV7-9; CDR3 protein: CASSSLSGRTSYEQYF
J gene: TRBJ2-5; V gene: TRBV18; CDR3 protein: CASSPRGSGETQYF
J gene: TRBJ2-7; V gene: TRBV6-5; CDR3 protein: CASSYGAGTYEQYF
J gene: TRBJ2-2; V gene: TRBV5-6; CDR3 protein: CASSIGLTNTGELFF
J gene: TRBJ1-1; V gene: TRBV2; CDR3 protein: CASSSGLWDTNTEAFF
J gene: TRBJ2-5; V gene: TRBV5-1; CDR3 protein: CASSGGTGGEETQYF
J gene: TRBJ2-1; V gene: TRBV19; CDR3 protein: CASSMRLAAYNEQFF
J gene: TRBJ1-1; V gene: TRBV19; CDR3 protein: CASRVGQGRGTEAFF
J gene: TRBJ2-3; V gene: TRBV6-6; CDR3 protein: CASSPLAGSTDTQYF
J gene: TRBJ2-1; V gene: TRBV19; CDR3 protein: CARKRLATEQFF
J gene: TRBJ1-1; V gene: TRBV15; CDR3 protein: CATSRKRQGGTEAFF
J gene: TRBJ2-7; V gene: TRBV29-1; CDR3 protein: CSVVTSYEQYF
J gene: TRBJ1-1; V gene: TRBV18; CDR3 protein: CASSPLDVGGWSTEAFF
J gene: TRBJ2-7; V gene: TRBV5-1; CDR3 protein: CASSRGLAGASYEQYF
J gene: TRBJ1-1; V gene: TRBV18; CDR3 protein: CASSPGTGRTEAFF
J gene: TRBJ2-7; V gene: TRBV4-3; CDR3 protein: CASSVWRGPYEQYF
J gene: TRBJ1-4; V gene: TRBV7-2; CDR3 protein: CASSLGGQFRKLFF
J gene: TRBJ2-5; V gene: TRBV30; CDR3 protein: CAWSPTPLLAGAEYF
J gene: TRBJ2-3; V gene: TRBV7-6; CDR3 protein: CASSEQGLAGEYTDTQYF
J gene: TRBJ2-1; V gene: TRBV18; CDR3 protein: CASSPGEAGWSHTNEQFF
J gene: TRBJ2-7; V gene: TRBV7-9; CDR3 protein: CASSLPGSSSLFEQYF
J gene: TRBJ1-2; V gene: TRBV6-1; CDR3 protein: CASSAGTGDYGYTF
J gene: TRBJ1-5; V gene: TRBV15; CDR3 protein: CATSRDLWTASNQPQHF
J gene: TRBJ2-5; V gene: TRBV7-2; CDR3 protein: CASSFQDTQETQYF
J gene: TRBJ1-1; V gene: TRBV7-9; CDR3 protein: CASRTGVETEAFF
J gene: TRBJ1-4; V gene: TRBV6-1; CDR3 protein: CASSEMGQRNEKLFF
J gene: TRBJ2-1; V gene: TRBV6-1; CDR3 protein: CASSRDTDSDNEQFF
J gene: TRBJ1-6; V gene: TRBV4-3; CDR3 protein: CASSQDRQGWGQRPDSHLHF
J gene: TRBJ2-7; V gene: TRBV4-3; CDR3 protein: CASSQDRGTGSYEQYF
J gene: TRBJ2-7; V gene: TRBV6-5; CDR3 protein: CASSALGGAYEQYF
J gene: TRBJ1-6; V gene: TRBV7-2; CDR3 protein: CASSSGQIQPLHF
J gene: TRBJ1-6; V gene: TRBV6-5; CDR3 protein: CASSSDRDYSPLHF
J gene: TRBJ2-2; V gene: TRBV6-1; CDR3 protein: CASSETGGASGELFF
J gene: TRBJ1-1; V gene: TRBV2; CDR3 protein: CASSENMEAFF
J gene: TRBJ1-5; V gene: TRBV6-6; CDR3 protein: CASSYSSEREGQPQHF
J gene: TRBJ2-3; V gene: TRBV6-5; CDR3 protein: CASSYSTSTDTQYF
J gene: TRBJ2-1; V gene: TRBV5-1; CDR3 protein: CASSRTSGRAENEQFF
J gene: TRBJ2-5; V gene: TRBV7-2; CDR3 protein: CASSQDRRRVTQYF
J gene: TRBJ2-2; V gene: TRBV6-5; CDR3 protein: CASSYSRSHTGELFF
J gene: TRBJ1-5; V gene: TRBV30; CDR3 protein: CAWTRQTNQPQHF